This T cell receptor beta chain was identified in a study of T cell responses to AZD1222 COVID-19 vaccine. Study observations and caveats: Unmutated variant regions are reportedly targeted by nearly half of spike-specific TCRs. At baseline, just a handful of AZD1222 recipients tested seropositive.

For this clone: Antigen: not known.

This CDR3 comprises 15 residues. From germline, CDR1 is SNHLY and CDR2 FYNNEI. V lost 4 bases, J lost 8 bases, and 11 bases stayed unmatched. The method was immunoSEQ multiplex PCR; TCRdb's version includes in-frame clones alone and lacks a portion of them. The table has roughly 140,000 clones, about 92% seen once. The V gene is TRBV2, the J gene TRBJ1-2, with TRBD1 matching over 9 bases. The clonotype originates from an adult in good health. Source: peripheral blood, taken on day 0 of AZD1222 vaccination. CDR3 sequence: CASSAPGQGYEGYTF. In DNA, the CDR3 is TGTGCCAGCAGTGCCCCGGGACAGGGTTATGAGGGCTACACCTTC.